This is a list of T cell receptor beta chains from one sample in a study of cytomegalovirus exposure and HLA in healthy donors. Profiling relied on immunoSEQ multiplex PCR, and the TCRdb table lists in-frame clones only, not all of them. Of 100,000 to 150,000 clones in the sample, approximately 82% were seen once. Sequencing used PBMCs. These receptors originate from a female donor in good health and CMV-seronegative. The CDR3 runs from the conserved cysteine through the conserved F or W. A D gene is named only where the DNA matches it firmly. For some rows the clone size is stated as once, few or many, or as a class when expanded; others skip it.

TRBV4-2,TRBJ2-3,once,.,CASRELGTDTQYF,TGTGCCAGCAGGGAACTAGGCACAGATACGCAGTATTTT
TRBV10-3,TRBJ2-1,.,.,CAISRTPTSYNEQFF,TGTGCCATCAGCCGGACACCTACCTCCTACAATGAGCAGTTCTTC
TRBV5-1,TRBJ2-1,.,.,CASRTGYSYNEQFF,TGCGCCAGCCGAACAGGGTACTCCTACAATGAGCAGTTCTTC
TRBV7-9,TRBJ2-5,.,.,CASSWTAQETQYF,TGTGCCAGCAGCTGGACAGCCCAAGAGACCCAGTACTTC
TRBV27,TRBJ1-4,.,.,CASSPTWAGSWEKLFF,TGTGCCAGCAGTCCCACCTGGGCAGGGTCCTGGGAAAAACTGTTTTTT
TRBV27,TRBJ1-2,.,.,CASSPSAGNYGYTF,TGTGCCAGCAGTCCTTCGGCGGGAAACTATGGCTACACCTTC
TRBV7-9,TRBJ2-1,.,TRBD2,CASSLGASGDNEQFF,TGTGCCAGCAGCTTAGGGGCTAGCGGCGACAATGAGCAGTTCTTC
TRBV7-6,TRBJ2-7,.,.,CASSLQGRGPEQYF,TGTGCCAGCAGCTTACAGGGGCGAGGGCCGGAGCAGTACTTC
TRBV10-3,TRBJ2-2,.,TRBD1,CAIGGQGRTGELFF,TGTGCCATCGGCGGACAGGGGCGCACCGGGGAGCTGTTTTTT
TRBV27,TRBJ1-1,few,.,CASNPRPGTEAFF,TGTGCCAGCAACCCGCGGCCTGGCACTGAAGCTTTCTTT
TRBV7-9,TRBJ1-1,.,TRBD1,CASSLEGALNTEAFF,TGTGCCAGCAGCTTAGAGGGGGCTCTGAACACTGAAGCTTTCTTT
TRBV27,TRBJ2-7,once,TRBD2,CASSLGAGGGIYEQYF,TGTGCCAGCAGTTTAGGAGCGGGAGGGGGGATCTACGAGCAGTACTTC
TRBV11-2,TRBJ2-1,once,TRBD2,CASSLLAGGPGEQFF,TGTGCCAGCAGTTTACTAGCGGGAGGGCCGGGTGAGCAGTTCTTC
TRBV7-3,TRBJ2-2,.,.,CASSSAGLGELFF,TGTGCCAGCAGCTCTGCAGGGCTCGGGGAGCTGTTTTTT
TRBV5-6,TRBJ1-2,.,.,CASSDEPLYGYTF,TGTGCCAGCAGTGATGAGCCTCTCTATGGCTACACCTTC
TRBV5-1,TRBJ2-3,few,.,CASSLADLTLTDTQYF,TGCGCCAGCAGCTTGGCGGACTTAACCCTCACAGATACGCAGTATTTT
TRBV5-8,TRBJ1-2,.,.,CASSPPGGNNYGYTF,TGTGCCAGCAGCCCGCCGGGAGGGAATAACTATGGCTACACCTTC
TRBV5-1,TRBJ2-7,.,TRBD2,CASSLVLAGAYEQYF,TGCGCCAGCAGCTTGGTACTAGCGGGGGCCTACGAGCAGTACTTC